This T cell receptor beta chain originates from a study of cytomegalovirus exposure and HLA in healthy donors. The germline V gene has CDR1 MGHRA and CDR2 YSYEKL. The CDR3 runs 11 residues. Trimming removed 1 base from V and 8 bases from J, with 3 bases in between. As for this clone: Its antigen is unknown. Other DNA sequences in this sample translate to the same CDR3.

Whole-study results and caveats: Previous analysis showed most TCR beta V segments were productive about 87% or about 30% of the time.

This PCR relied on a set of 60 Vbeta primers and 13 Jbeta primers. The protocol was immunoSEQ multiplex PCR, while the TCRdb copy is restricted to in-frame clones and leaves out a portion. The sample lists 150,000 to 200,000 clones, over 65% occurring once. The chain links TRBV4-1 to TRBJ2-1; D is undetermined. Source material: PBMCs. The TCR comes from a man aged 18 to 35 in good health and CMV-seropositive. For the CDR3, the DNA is TGCGCCAGCAGCCAAGGCGATGAGCAGTTCTTC. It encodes CASSQGDEQFF.